Below, 7 T cell receptor beta chains from the same sample are listed, as sequenced in a study of cytomegalovirus exposure and HLA in healthy donors. Researchers ran the PCR with 60 Vbeta and 13 Jbeta primers. Using immunoSEQ multiplex PCR, the repertoire was profiled, and TCRdb retains in-frame clones only, with some absent. Of 150,000 to 200,000 clones listed, 84% are singletons. The sample consisted of PBMCs. The receptor set was obtained from a boy younger than 18 in good health and CMV-seronegative.

The J gene is TRBJ2-5, the V gene TRBV7-9; D is possibly TRBD2 (6 bases). Trimming shortened V by 4 bases and J by 5 bases, and 8 bases separated the two germline ends. Looked up from germline, CDR1 is SEHNR and CDR2 is FQNEAQ (reference sequence). This CDR3 region has 12 residues. DNA of the CDR3: TGTGCCAGCAGCTCCCGGGGGGAGACCCAGTACTTC. This codes for CASSSRGETQYF.

The chain couples TRBV11-3 to TRBJ2-2; tentatively, D is TRBD1 (7 bases). Trimming took off 1 base at V and 0 bases at J, with 12 bases between the two ends. CDR1 SGHNT and CDR2 YENEEA come from the germline V gene. The CDR3 spans 17 residues. The CDR3 here is CASSLGQGGTNTGELFF. The CDR3 nucleotides are TGTGCCAGCAGCTTAGGACAGGGAGGAACGAACACCGGGGAGCTGTTTTTT.

A single count supports this clone. The CDR3 loop reads CSVRHREAPYEQYF. The CDR3 DNA reads TGCAGCGTCAGACACAGGGAAGCGCCCTACGAGCAGTACTTC. The V gene is TRBV29-1, the J gene TRBJ2-7; D perhaps matches TRBD1 (6 bases). Germline CDR1 SQVTM, CDR2 ANQGSEA. The CDR3 has 14 amino acids. V was clipped by 6 bases and J by 2 bases, with 17 bases between them.

CDR3 protein: CATQTSGEETQYF. The DNA of the CDR3 is TGTGCCACCCAGACTAGCGGGGAAGAGACCCAGTACTTC. V and J are TRBV27 and TRBJ2-5; 11 bases are shared with TRBD2. This CDR3 contains 13 residues. CDR1 is MNHEY, CDR2 SMNVEV, per germline (reference sequence). Trimming removed 10 bases from V and 3 bases from J; junction bases left unmatched: 4.

The chain links TRBV5-1 to TRBJ1-4; 8 nucleotides match TRBD1. CDR3 length: 15 residues. With 0 bases clipped from V and 3 bases from J, the junction kept 1 base outside the gene matches. The germline V gene encodes CDR1 SGHRS and CDR2 YFSETQ. CDR3 in amino acids: CASSLGQGSNEKLFF. As DNA, the CDR3 is TGCGCCAGCAGCTTGGGACAGGGGTCTAATGAAAAACTGTTTTTT.

V gene TRBV5-1 combines with J gene TRBJ2-3; 9 positions agree with TRBD1. Per germline, CDR1 SGHRS and CDR2 YFSETQ. The CDR3 covers 17 residues. V lost 0 bases, J lost 3 bases, and 8 bases stayed unmatched. For the CDR3, the DNA is TGCGCCAGCAGCTTGGAGTTTGTAGGGACAGGGACAGATACGCAGTATTTT. It translates to CASSLEFVGTGTDTQYF.

V usage is TRBV7-3 and J usage is TRBJ2-7; possible D gene TRBD1, 5 bases. CDR1 and CDR2 from the germline V gene are SGHTA and FQGTGA. V lost 8 bases, J lost 6 bases, and 14 bases lay in between. This CDR3 contains 12 residues. CDR3 amino acids: CASQGLTGEQYF. The CDR3 region has the DNA TGTGCCAGCCAGGGTCTTACGGGCGAGCAGTACTTC.